Below, one T cell receptor (beta chain) is given with its context. TCRdb's table, derived via immunoSEQ multiplex PCR, lists solely in-frame clones and lacks some. The sample records approximately 96,000 clones, about 92% being singletons. The source of the sample is a study of T cell changes during pregnancy in multiple sclerosis. The V and J ends lost 6 bases and 5 bases, in that order; junction bases with no gene match: 10. Germline V CDR1 and CDR2: SGHRS, YFSETQ. This CDR3 has 15 amino acids. The gene calls are TRBV5-1 and TRBJ2-2, with 7 bases identical to TRBD1. Sequencing used peripheral blood, obtained after pregnancy. The source of this sequence is a female donor in good health, enrolled as a control in a pregnancy study. CDR3 coding DNA: TGCGCCAGCACCCTCGAGGGACAGCCTACCGGGGAGCTGTTTTTT. Translation gives CASTLEGQPTGELFF. The whole variable domain, remainder taken from reference TRBV5-1 and TRBJ2-2, is KAGVTQTPRYLIKTRGQQVTLSCSPISGHRSVSWYQQTPGQGLQFLFEYFSETQRNKGNFPGRFSGRQFSNSRSEMNVSTLELGDSALYLCASTLEGQPTGELFFGEGSRLTVL.